The 5 T cell receptor beta chains below all came from one sample that was sequenced in a study of cytomegalovirus exposure and HLA in healthy donors. PCR used 60 Vbeta primers and 13 Jbeta primers. Using immunoSEQ multiplex PCR, the repertoire was profiled, and TCRdb retains in-frame clones only, with some absent. The sample has about 45,000 clones, around 69% seen once. The sequenced sample was PBMCs. Receptors originate from a woman in her 30s in good health and CMV-seronegative.

The chain combines TRBV9 with TRBJ1-1, with 8 positions matching TRBD1. The germline gives CDR1 SGDLS, CDR2 YYNGEE. Trimming at V came to 3 bases and at J to 4 bases, leaving 8 bases not matched to a gene. This CDR3 is built from 15 residues. The CDR3 nucleotides read TGTGCCAGCAGCGCGCTGACAGGGGCGGCCACTGAAGCTTTCTTT. Encoded protein: CASSALTGAATEAFF.

The rearrangement uses TRBV29-1 and TRBJ2-5, with 7 bases fitting TRBD1. This CDR3 has 12 amino acids. Trimming cost V 6 bases and J 5 bases; bases outside gene matches: 6. Germline CDR1 and CDR2: SQVTM and ANQGSEA. In DNA form, the CDR3 reads TGCAGCGTGGGGACAGAATGGGAGACCCAGTACTTC. The encoded protein is CSVGTEWETQYF. Full variable domain (rest looked up from reference TRBV29-1 and TRBJ2-5): SAVISQKPSRDICQRGTSLTIQCQVDSQVTMMFWYRQQPGQSLTLIATANQGSEATYESGFVIDKFPISRPNLTFSTLTVSNMSPEDSSIYLCSVGTEWETQYFGPGTRLLVL.

The genes are TRBV30 and TRBJ2-1; D remains ambiguous. This CDR3 contains 13 residues. CDR1 is GTSNPN and CDR2 is SVGIG in the germline V gene (reference sequence). The germline V and J ends were trimmed by 0 bases and 4 bases, with 7 bases remaining between them. DNA of the CDR3: TGTGCCTGGAGTGTACTACCTTACAATGAGCAGTTCTTC. It specifies CAWSVLPYNEQFF.

The V call is TRBV5-4, the J call TRBJ2-5, with 7 nucleotides matching TRBD1. The CDR3 has 15 residues. V lost 2 bases, J lost 2 bases, and 6 bases stayed unmatched. Germline V gives CDR1 SGHNT, CDR2 YYREEE (reference sequence). The CDR3 DNA is TGTGCCAGCAGCTTCGACCCACAGGGGCAAGAGACCCAGTACTTC. Translation gives CASSFDPQGQETQYF.

The table lists this clone with a few counts. V is TRBV2 and J is TRBJ1-6; a possible D gene is TRBD1 (6 bases). CDR1 SNHLY and CDR2 FYNNEI come from the germline V gene. The CDR3 consists of 15 residues. V lost 6 bases to trimming and J lost 7 bases, with 16 bases between them. The CDR3 region has the DNA TGTGCCAGCAGCGGCCGGGACAAGTCGAATTCACCCCTCCACTTT. This sequence encodes CASSGRDKSNSPLHF.